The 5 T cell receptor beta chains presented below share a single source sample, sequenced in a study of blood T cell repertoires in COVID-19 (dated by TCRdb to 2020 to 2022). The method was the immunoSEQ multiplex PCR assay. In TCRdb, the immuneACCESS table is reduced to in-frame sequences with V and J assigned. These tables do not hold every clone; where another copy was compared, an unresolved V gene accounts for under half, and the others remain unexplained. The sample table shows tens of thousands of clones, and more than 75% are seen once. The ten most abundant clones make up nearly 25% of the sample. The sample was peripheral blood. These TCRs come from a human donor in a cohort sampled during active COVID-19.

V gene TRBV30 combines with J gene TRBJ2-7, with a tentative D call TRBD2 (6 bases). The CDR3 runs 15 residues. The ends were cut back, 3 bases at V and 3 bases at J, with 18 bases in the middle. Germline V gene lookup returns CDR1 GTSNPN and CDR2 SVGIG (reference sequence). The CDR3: CAWSAAAGRGYEQYF. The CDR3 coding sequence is TGTGCCTGGAGCGCCGCGGCGGGGCGAGGCTACGAGCAGTACTTC.

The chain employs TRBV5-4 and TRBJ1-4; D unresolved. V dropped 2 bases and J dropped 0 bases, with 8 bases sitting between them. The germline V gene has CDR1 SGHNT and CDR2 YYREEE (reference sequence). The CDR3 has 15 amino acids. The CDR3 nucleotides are TGTGCCAGCAGCTTCGAGGGTGCAACTAATGAAAAACTGTTTTTT. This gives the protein CASSFEGATNEKLFF.

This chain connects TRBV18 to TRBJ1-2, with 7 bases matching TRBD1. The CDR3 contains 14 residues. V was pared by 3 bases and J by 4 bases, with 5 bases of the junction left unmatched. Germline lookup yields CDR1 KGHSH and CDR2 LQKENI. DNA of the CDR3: TGTGCCAGCTCACCCGACAGGGAATCCTATGGCTACACCTTC. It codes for CASSPDRESYGYTF. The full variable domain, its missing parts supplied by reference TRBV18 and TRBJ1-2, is NAGVMQNPRHLVRRRGQEARLRCSPMKGHSHVYWYRQLPEEGLKFMVYLQKENIIDESGMPKERFSAEFPKEGPSILRIQQVVRGDSAAYFCASSPDRESYGYTFGSGTRLTVV.

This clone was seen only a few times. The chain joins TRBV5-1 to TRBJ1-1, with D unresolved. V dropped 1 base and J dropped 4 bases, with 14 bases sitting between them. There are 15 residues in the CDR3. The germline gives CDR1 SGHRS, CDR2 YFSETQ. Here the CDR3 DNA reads TGCGCCAGCAGCTTGACCGGTAATACGGGCACTGAAGCTTTCTTT. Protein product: CASSLTGNTGTEAFF.

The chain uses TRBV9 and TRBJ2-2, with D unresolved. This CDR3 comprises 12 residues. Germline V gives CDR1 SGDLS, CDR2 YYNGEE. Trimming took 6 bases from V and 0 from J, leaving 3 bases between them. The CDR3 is CASTTNTGELFF. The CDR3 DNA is TGTGCCAGCACCACGAACACCGGGGAGCTGTTTTTT.